Below are 25 T cell receptor beta chains sequenced from a single sample in a study of cytomegalovirus exposure and HLA in healthy donors. PCR amplification relied on 60 Vbeta primers (plus 13 Jbeta primers). Profiling relied on immunoSEQ multiplex PCR, and the TCRdb table lists in-frame clones only, not all of them. The data hold roughly 120,000 clones, with over 60% observed a single time. Sequencing was performed on PBMCs. All receptors derive from a man aged 18-30 years in good health and CMV-seronegative.

V gene TRBV6-1 combines with J gene TRBJ1-3; maybe TRBD1 (5 bases). Trimming pared 3 bases from V and 3 bases from J, leaving 15 bases between. The CDR3 runs to 16 residues. Germline V CDR1 and CDR2: MNHNS, SASEGT. CDR3 DNA: TGTGCCAGCAGTGAGATGCTAGGGGTTGGTGGAAACACCATATATTTT. Residues: CASSEMLGVGGNTIYF.

The gene calls are TRBV19 and TRBJ2-1; TRBD1 matches 9 bases. Per the germline V gene, CDR1 is LNHDA and CDR2 is SQIVND (reference sequence). Losses at the gene ends were 5 bases for V and 2 bases for J; bases not matched to a gene: 10. The CDR3 consists of 17 residues. The CDR3: CASSPSDRGGTYNEQFF. In DNA form, the CDR3 reads TGTGCCAGTAGTCCAAGCGACAGGGGGGGCACCTACAATGAGCAGTTCTTC.

V gene TRBV7-3 combines with J gene TRBJ2-7; D not resolved. CDR3 size: 13 residues. V was trimmed by 5 bases and J by 6 bases, leaving 14 bases between them. CDR1 SGHTA and CDR2 FQGTGA come from the germline V gene. In DNA form, the CDR3 reads TGTGCCAGCAGCCCCGGCGGTCTCGGCGAGCAGTACTTC. This sequence encodes CASSPGGLGEQYF.

The chain is built from TRBV6-5 and TRBJ2-7; D not resolved. V was trimmed by 5 bases and J by 3 bases, leaving 5 bases between them. CDR3 length: 11 residues. In germline, CDR1 is MNHEY, CDR2 SVGAGI. For the CDR3, the DNA is TGTGCCAGCAGTCCTCTCTACGAGCAGTACTTC. Residues: CASSPLYEQYF.

This chain connects TRBV2 to TRBJ1-3; D uncertain. V gave up 1 base and J gave up 1 base, with 14 bases separating them. Per germline, CDR1 SNHLY and CDR2 FYNNEI. This CDR3 has 17 amino acids. CDR3 loop: CASSEGPRTGSGNTIYF. As DNA, the CDR3 is TGTGCCAGCAGTGAAGGCCCTCGCACTGGTTCTGGAAACACCATATATTTT.

In its sample, this clone was seen once. The V call is TRBV30, the J call TRBJ1-1; 8 bases line up with TRBD1. This CDR3 region has 13 residues. Looked up from germline, CDR1 is GTSNPN and CDR2 is SVGIG (reference sequence). Germline trimming cut 1 base from V and 4 bases from J; bases unmatched to any gene: 2. For the CDR3, the DNA is TGTGCCTGGAGTGCCCAGGGGGCCACTGAAGCTTTCTTT. Its protein product is CAWSAQGATEAFF. The whole variable domain, remainder taken from reference TRBV30 and TRBJ1-1, is SQTIHQWPATLVQPVGSPLSLECTVEGTSNPNLYWYRQAAGRGLQLLFYSVGIGQISSEVPQNLSASRPQDRQFILSSKKLLLSDSGFYLCAWSAQGATEAFFGQGTRLTVV.

The V call is TRBV6-4, the J call TRBJ2-1, with 9 bases matching TRBD2. CDR1 and CDR2 (germline): MRHNA, SNTAGT. The CDR3 is 19 residues long. J was trimmed by 0 bases and V by 1 base; bases with no gene match: 10. The CDR3 region is CASSDFGLAGTHSYNEQFF. The CDR3, as DNA: TGTGCCAGCAGTGACTTTGGGCTAGCGGGAACACACTCCTACAATGAGCAGTTCTTC.

This clone was counted once. This chain connects TRBV29-1 to TRBJ2-7; D might be TRBD2 (6 bases). V was pared by 7 bases and J by 4 bases, with 17 bases between. This CDR3 is 13 amino acids long. Germline V gene lookup returns CDR1 SQVTM and CDR2 ANQGSEA. The CDR3 coding sequence is TGCAGCGCCCGGGACTTAGGGACGTACGAGCAGTACTTC. It is translated as CSARDLGTYEQYF.

The gene calls are TRBV28 and TRBJ2-7; D is possibly TRBD1 (6 bases). CDR3 length equals 15 residues. Trimming shortened V by 4 bases and J by 1 base, and 14 bases separated the two germline ends. The germline gives CDR1 MDHEN, CDR2 SYDVKM. CDR3 sequence reads: CASSSSIGQSYEQYF. The CDR3 DNA follows: TGTGCCAGCAGTTCAAGCATCGGACAGTCCTACGAGCAGTACTTC.

This clone was detected only once. V gene TRBV30 combines with J gene TRBJ2-7; D possibly corresponds to TRBD1 (5 bases). This CDR3 comprises 14 residues. The germline V gene has CDR1 GTSNPN and CDR2 SVGIG (reference sequence). Between the trimmed V and J ends, which lost 0 bases and 2 bases, there was a span of 11 bases. The CDR3 DNA follows: TGTGCCTGGAGTGTACCGGCAGGGCCCTACGAGCAGTACGTC. Its protein product is CAWSVPAGPYEQYV.

The chain is built from TRBV18 and TRBJ2-7, with TRBD2 matching 11 bases. CDR1 and CDR2 (germline): KGHSH, LQKENI. Trimming removed 3 bases from V and 3 bases from J; junction bases left unmatched: 4. The CDR3 runs 15 residues. This CDR3 reads CASSPSGLADYEQYF. The CDR3, as DNA: TGTGCCAGCTCACCCTCGGGACTAGCGGACTACGAGCAGTACTTC.

The chain couples TRBV10-2 to TRBJ2-1; 12 nucleotides align to TRBD2. CDR3 length: 16 residues. Germline assignment: CDR1 WSHSY and CDR2 SAAADI. Trimming at V came to 4 bases and at J to 5 bases, leaving 6 bases not matched to a gene. CDR3 amino acids: CASSGMGLAGHNEQFF. The CDR3 nucleotides read TGCGCCAGCAGTGGAATGGGACTAGCGGGTCACAATGAGCAGTTCTTC.

This clone was recorded only once. The chain couples TRBV6-5 to TRBJ2-1; TRBD2 agrees at 10 bases. The germline V gene has CDR1 MNHEY and CDR2 SVGAGI. The V and J ends lost 2 bases and 2 bases, in that order; junction bases with no gene match: 3. The CDR3 consists of 16 residues. CDR3 nucleotides: TGTGCCAGCAGTTACGTAGCGGGAGGCACCTACAATGAGCAGTTCTTC. This encodes CASSYVAGGTYNEQFF.

The chain is built from TRBV28 and TRBJ1-6, with TRBD1 matching over 9 bases. Trimming at V came to 8 bases and at J to 7 bases, leaving 15 bases not matched to a gene. The CDR3 runs to 17 residues. Looked up from germline, CDR1 is MDHEN and CDR2 is SYDVKM. The CDR3 region has the DNA TGTGCCAGCGTGCTCCGGGACAGGGATATGGTGAATTCACCCCTCCACTTT. This translates into CASVLRDRDMVNSPLHF.

A few counts support this clone. This chain connects TRBV6-5 to TRBJ1-1; D may be TRBD1 (5 bases). Germline lookup yields CDR1 MNHEY and CDR2 SVGAGI. The CDR3 loop spans 16 amino acids. Trimming left V 0 bases short and J 4 bases short, with 15 bases between. Written as DNA, the CDR3 is TGTGCCAGCAGTTACTCGGCAGGGAGGGTGAGCACTGAAGCTTTCTTT. Translating it yields CASSYSAGRVSTEAFF.

The genes are TRBV7-2 and TRBJ2-1; 8 bases match TRBD1. The CDR3 runs to 14 residues. V lost 5 bases, J lost 4 bases, and 4 bases stayed unmatched. Looked up from germline, CDR1 is SGHTA and CDR2 is FQGNSA. CDR3 sequence: CASSPGGAYNEQFF. The CDR3, as DNA: TGTGCCAGCAGCCCAGGGGGCGCATACAATGAGCAGTTCTTC. The full variable domain, its missing parts supplied by reference TRBV7-2 and TRBJ2-1, is GAGVSQSPSNKVTEKGKDVELRCDPISGHTALYWYRQSLGQGLEFLIYFQGNSAPDKSGLPSDRFSAERTGGSVSTLTIQRTQQEDSAVYLCASSPGGAYNEQFFGPGTRLTVL.

The genes are TRBV6-1 and TRBJ2-7; 7 positions agree with TRBD1. The trim removed 4 bases at V and 4 bases at J, leaving 10 bases unmatched. This CDR3 spans 15 amino acids. Germline assignment: CDR1 MNHNS and CDR2 SASEGT. The chain's CDR3 is CASSGSDRSQYEQYV. The CDR3 DNA is TGTGCCAGCAGTGGATCGGACAGGTCCCAATACGAGCAGTACGTC.

The rearrangement joins TRBV10-3 to TRBJ2-1; 11 bases agree with TRBD2. Germline V gene data show CDR1 as ENHRY and CDR2 as SYGVKD. Unmatched junction bases numbered 5, after V lost 10 bases and J lost 9 bases. The CDR3 is 12 amino acids. CDR3 region: CAKRLAGCEQFF. Here the CDR3 DNA reads TGTGCCAAACGACTAGCGGGATGTGAGCAGTTCTTC.

The chain carries TRBV7-3 and TRBJ2-7, with 10 bases matching TRBD1. The length of the CDR3 is 16 residues. In germline, CDR1 is SGHTA, CDR2 FQGTGA. With V trimmed by 0 bases and J by 7 bases, 9 bases remained unmatched. CDR3 protein: CASSLTGTGAAAEQYF. Written as DNA, the CDR3 is TGTGCCAGCAGCTTAACAGGGACAGGGGCCGCCGCGGAGCAGTACTTC.

The chain recombines TRBV6-5 with TRBJ2-2; 7 bases map to TRBD2. This CDR3 spans 15 amino acids. CDR1 and CDR2 (germline): MNHEY, SVGAGI. Losses at the gene ends were 2 bases for V and 0 bases for J; bases not matched to a gene: 0. The CDR3, as DNA: TGTGCCAGCAGTTACCTAGCGGCGAACACCGGGGAGCTGTTTTTT. Protein: CASSYLAANTGELFF.

In its sample, this clone was seen once. Here the CDR3 reads CASSRTGEAIKTQYF. CDR3 bases: TGTGCCAGCAGCCGAACAGGGGAGGCGATAAAGACCCAGTACTTC. The chain couples TRBV28 to TRBJ2-5, with D possibly being TRBD1 (7 bases). Per the germline V gene, CDR1 is MDHEN and CDR2 is SYDVKM. There are 15 residues in the CDR3. Trimming took 6 bases from V and 6 from J, leaving 20 bases between them.

The chain employs TRBV19 and TRBJ2-7, with 9 bases aligning to TRBD1. Losses at the gene ends were 6 bases for V and 0 bases for J; bases not matched to a gene: 3. Germline CDR1 and CDR2: LNHDA and SQIVND (reference sequence). This CDR3 comprises 14 residues. CDR3 residues: CASRMGQGSYEQYF. In nucleotides, the CDR3 is TGTGCCAGTAGAATGGGACAGGGCTCCTACGAGCAGTACTTC.

The chain has TRBV5-8 and TRBJ1-5; D not certain. Germline V gene data show CDR1 as SGHTS and CDR2 as YDEGEE. The length of the CDR3 is 17 residues. Trimming removed 0 bases from V and 2 bases from J, with 15 bases in between. The CDR3 region is CASSLVADGSGNQPQHF. CDR3 bases: TGTGCCAGCAGCTTGGTGGCTGACGGGAGCGGCAATCAGCCCCAGCATTTT.

This rearrangement joins TRBV7-2 to TRBJ2-1; TRBD2 agrees at 7 bases. This CDR3 has 15 amino acids. Germline V CDR1 and CDR2: SGHTA, FQGNSA. The V gene end was trimmed by 3 bases and the J gene end by 9 bases; junction bases not matched to a gene: 11. CDR3 in amino acids: CASSFRVAGDIEQFF. The CDR3 nucleotides are TGTGCCAGCAGCTTTCGAGTTGCGGGAGATATTGAGCAGTTCTTC.

In nucleotides, the CDR3 is TGTGCCTGGAGTCGACAGGCATACACTGAAGCTTTCTTT. This encodes CAWSRQAYTEAFF. The V call is TRBV30, the J call TRBJ1-1; D is perhaps TRBD1 (6 bases). V lost 2 bases and J 3 bases, leaving 10 bases between the germline ends. The CDR3 spans 13 residues. Germline loops: CDR1 GTSNPN, CDR2 SVGIG (reference sequence).